These 10 T cell receptor beta chains came from one sample sequenced in a study of identical twins. TCRdb independently ran MiXCR on the 5' RACE reads; one entry per CDR3 protein. The sample has more than 400,000 distinct CDR3 sequences; 15% are singletons. The same specimen was also included in a second study, on yellow fever vaccine responses in identical twins.

The sequencing input was CD4+ T cells sorted from blood. Receptor source: a woman under 30 in good health.

This clonotype was seen repeatedly, ten times or more. This chain joins TRBV5-1 and TRBJ2-7, with 7 bases fitting TRBD2. Trimming took 2 bases from V and 6 from J; bases not matched to a gene: 8. Germline-derived CDR1 and CDR2 are SGHRS and YFSETQ. The CDR3 extends over 14 amino acids. CDR3 bases: TGCGCCAGCAGCTTTGGCGGGAGTATGGGCGAGCAGTACTTC. Its protein product is CASSFGGSMGEQYF.

This clonotype was detected a few times. This rearrangement joins TRBV27 to TRBJ2-2; D is undetermined. V lost 0 bases, J lost 7 bases, and 15 bases lay in between. The germline V gene encodes CDR1 MNHEY and CDR2 SMNVEV (reference sequence). This CDR3 is 16 amino acids long. Written as DNA, the CDR3 is TGTGCCAGCAGTTTATCATGGCCTAAAATGGGCGGGGAGCTGTTTTTT. This encodes CASSLSWPKMGGELFF.

The V and J genes are TRBV12-3 or TRBV12-4 and TRBJ2-1; tentative D call: TRBD2 (6 bases). V was clipped by 5 bases and J by 0 bases, with 14 bases between them. The CDR3 length is 16 residues. The CDR3, as DNA: TGTGCCAGCAGTCCCCTAGCGAGTGGCTCCTACAATGAGCAGTTCTTC. The encoded protein is CASSPLASGSYNEQFF.

In this sample, this clonotype turned up many times. CDR3 region: CASSLIADTQYF. DNA of the CDR3: TGTGCCAGCAGCTTGATCGCAGATACGCAGTATTTT. This chain joins TRBV7-9 and TRBJ2-3; D remains ambiguous. Trimming left V 3 bases short and J 4 bases short, with 5 bases between. The CDR3 is 12 residues long. CDR1 is SEHNR, CDR2 FQNEAQ, per germline (reference sequence).

The sample holds a few counts of this clonotype. One junction end disagrees with the germline gene, perhaps due to a read error. The V and J genes are TRBV9 and TRBJ1-1; 8 bases are shared with TRBD1. The CDR3 has 14 residues. Germline CDR1 reads SGDLS; CDR2 reads YYNGEE. CDR3 DNA sequence: TGTGCCAGCAGCGCCCAACAGGGGGGGAGTGAAGCTTTTTTT. Encoded protein: CASSAQQGGSEAFF.

The sample holds a few counts of this clonotype. The V gene is TRBV11-1, the J gene TRBJ2-1; possibly TRBD1 or TRBD2 for D (6 bases each). This CDR3 region has 13 residues. Trimming pared 6 bases from V and 10 bases from J, leaving 16 bases between. Germline CDR1 SGHAT, CDR2 FQDESV (reference sequence). CDR3 residues: CASRALRGHEQFF. CDR3 nucleotide sequence: TGTGCCAGCAGGGCTCTCCGGGGGCACGAGCAGTTCTTC.

The V and J genes are TRBV25-1 and TRBJ2-7; 8 bases are a match to TRBD2. With V trimmed by 3 bases and J by 2 bases, 3 bases remained unmatched. Germline V gene lookup returns CDR1 MGHDK and CDR2 SYGVNS. The CDR3 contains 14 residues. This CDR3 is CASSESGGPYEQYV. As DNA, the CDR3 is TGTGCCAGCAGTGAGAGCGGGGGACCCTACGAGCAGTACGTC.

The rearrangement uses TRBV20-1 and TRBJ2-7; D is unresolved. This CDR3 is built from 12 residues. Germline assignment: CDR1 DFQATT and CDR2 SNEGSKA (reference sequence). V lost 7 bases and J lost 3, with 13 bases in between. CDR3 in amino acids: CSVHGRYYEQYV. The CDR3 region has the DNA TGCAGTGTTCACGGACGGTACTACGAGCAGTACGTC.

This chain links TRBV6-2 or TRBV6-3 with TRBJ2-1, with D perhaps TRBD1 (5 bases). CDR3 length: 13 amino acids. Trimming shortened V by 8 bases and J by 2 bases, and 10 bases separated the two germline ends. Germline CDR1 MNHEY, CDR2 SVGEGT. The CDR3 sequence is CASGRQTYNEQFF. CDR3 nucleotide sequence: TGTGCCAGCGGGCGACAGACCTACAATGAGCAGTTCTTC.

The gene calls are TRBV6-1 and TRBJ2-7, with unresolved D. CDR1 is MNHNS, CDR2 SASEGT, per germline. Between the trimmed V and J ends, which lost 1 base and 4 bases, there was a span of 5 bases. The CDR3 has 12 amino acids. CDR3 sequence: CASSEVRYEQYV. The CDR3, as DNA: TGTGCCAGCAGTGAAGTTCGGTACGAGCAGTACGTC.